This TCR beta chain was obtained from a study of cytomegalovirus exposure and HLA in healthy donors. Study conclusions and caveats: Among TCR beta chains, those listed as cytomegalovirus-associated numbered more than 150. In a later analysis, TCR beta V- and J-gene trimming was associated with a missense DCLRE1C variant. Reportedly, TCR beta sequences accurately predicted HLA-A and HLA-B alleles in most subjects.

Details on this clone: The target antigen is unknown.

The ends lost 6 bases at V and 3 bases at J; junction bases unmatched: 8. Germline assignment: CDR1 MNHNS and CDR2 SASEGT. This CDR3 contains 14 residues. Use of 60 Vbeta and 13 Jbeta primers characterized the PCR. Repertoires were generated with immunoSEQ multiplex PCR, while TCRdb's copy carries only in-frame clones and drops some. The sample lists tens of thousands of clones; roughly 77% were seen once. Nominal health characterized the donors when sampled, though unrecorded immune exposures were likely. Sequencing input: PBMCs. The chain has TRBV6-1 and TRBJ2-7, with 7 bases aligning to TRBD2. This clonotype was sampled from a man aged 35 to 55 in good health and CMV-seronegative. CDR3 DNA sequence: TGTGCCAGCAGGAACTTTGGGGGGGGCTACGAGCAGTACTTC. This encodes CASRNFGGGYEQYF.